This paragraph covers one T cell receptor beta chain sequence. Its antigen is not known. Profiles of TCR beta VDJ and CDR3 were generated from a genomic DNA template. TCRdb re-analysed the reads in MiXCR, keeping a single row per CDR3 protein. The sample includes more than 95,000 distinct CDR3 sequences, 40% seen only once; the top ten take around 2.5%. For sequencing, patients were chosen who had shown expansion of CD8+CD57+ cells by flow cytometry. There were no patients without severe acquired aplastic anemia. This sample is part of a study of CD8+CD57+ T cells in acquired aplastic anemia. The CDR3 extends over 17 amino acids. Germline CDR1 reads MNHEY; CDR2 reads SMNVEV (reference sequence). Trimming stripped 10 bases from V and 2 bases from J, with 21 bases between. Study-level points and caveats: About 30 shared CD8+ CDR3s appeared highly expressed within patients' immunodominant clones.

The source is a human donor with aplastic anemia. The material sequenced was sorted CD4+, CD8+, or CD8+CD57+ T cells (not recorded which) from PBMCs. V is TRBV27 and J is TRBJ1-6; the D gene is possibly TRBD1 (5 bases). CDR3 sequence: CATSGTAVRAYNSPLHF. DNA for the CDR3: TGTGCCACCTCCGGGACCGCAGTGAGGGCCTATAATTCACCCCTCCACTTT.